This TCR beta chain was identified during a study of response to subunit inactivated influenza vaccine. TCRdb used MiXCR to reprocess the RT-PCR reads, holding one entry per CDR3 protein. The table includes about 540,000 distinct CDR3 sequences, 20% to 25% detected once. Trimming pared 2 bases from V and 0 bases from J, leaving 11 bases between. The CDR3 is made up of 15 amino acids. Germline assignment: CDR1 SEHNR and CDR2 FQNEAQ (reference sequence). These data were likewise used in another study, on T cells expressing NK-cell markers. That work states: UMIs were included in TCR beta cDNA generated by 5'RACE template switching. In sorted CD3+CD56+NKG2C+, CD3+CD56+NKG2C- and CD3+CD56-NKG2C+ T cells, TCR beta repertoires were obtained. Dominance of the CD3+CD56-NKG2C+ fraction by these clonotypes also held in four donors.

J is TRBJ2-7 and V is TRBV7-9; D possibly corresponds to TRBD1 (6 bases). This clonotype was sampled from a man aged 50 to 60 who received an inactivated influenza vaccine. The sample here was CD4+ T cells sorted from PBMCs, taken roughly 12 days after vaccination. The CDR3 protein is CASSLYRDNSYEQYF. The CDR3 DNA is TGTGCCAGCAGCTTATATAGGGACAACTCCTACGAGCAGTACTTC.